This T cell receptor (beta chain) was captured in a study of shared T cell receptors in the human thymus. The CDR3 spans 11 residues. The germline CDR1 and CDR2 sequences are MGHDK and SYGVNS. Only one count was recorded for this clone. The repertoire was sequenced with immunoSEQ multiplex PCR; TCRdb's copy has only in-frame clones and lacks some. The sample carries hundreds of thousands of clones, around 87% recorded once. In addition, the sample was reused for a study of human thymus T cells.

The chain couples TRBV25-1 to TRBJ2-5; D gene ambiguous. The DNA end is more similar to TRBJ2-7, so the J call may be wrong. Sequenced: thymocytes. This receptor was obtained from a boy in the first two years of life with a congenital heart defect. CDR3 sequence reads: CASRVDYEQYF. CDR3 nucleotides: TGTGCCAGCAGAGTAGATTACGAGCAGTACTTC.